Shown below are 24 T cell receptor beta chains from a single sample sequenced in a study of beta chain features in type 1 diabetes (dated by TCRdb to 2017 to 2018). Overall results and qualifications from the work: In all four CD4+ subsets, TCRB CDR3 length was moderately but significantly shorter in type 1 diabetes patients.

No antigen has been identified for these receptors. Library construction relied on the immunoSEQ multiplex PCR assay. The High Capacity cDNA Reverse Transcription Kit was used to reverse transcribe all of the isolated RNA, meaning that expressed TCRB transcripts were what got sequenced. Held by TCRdb, this immuneACCESS table contains in-frame sequences only and omits some clones. Under half of the omission traces to an unresolved V gene where checked; the cause of the rest is unknown. The sample data list about 390,000 clones, and 8.5% to 10% of these were observed just once. The ten largest make up about 0.6% of the sample. Sequenced input: central memory CD4+ T cells from blood. Receptor source: a man aged 25 to 45 with type 1 diabetes.

The table lists this clone with many counts. The chain employs TRBV28 and TRBJ2-7; 9 nucleotides match TRBD2. CDR3 length equals 13 residues. Germline V gene data show CDR1 as MDHEN and CDR2 as SYDVKM. Trimming cost V 6 bases and J 5 bases; bases outside gene matches: 5. The CDR3 loop is CASRDPSGNEQYF. DNA for the CDR3: TGTGCCAGCAGAGACCCTAGCGGGAACGAGCAGTACTTC.

This clone was found a few times. The V gene is TRBV28, the J gene TRBJ2-1; no reliable D call. The CDR3 sequence is 16 residues long. CDR1 is MDHEN, CDR2 SYDVKM, per germline. The ends were cut back, 6 bases at V and 2 bases at J, with 17 bases in the middle. The CDR3 protein is CASSLISPLAYNEQFF. In nucleotides, the CDR3 is TGTGCCAGCAGCCTGATTAGCCCATTAGCCTACAATGAGCAGTTCTTC.

This clone was recorded at least ten times. Compared with germline, one end of the junction differs, possibly owing to a read error. The chain's CDR3 is CASSYGLSNSRGF. CDR3 nucleotides: TGTGCCAGCAGTTACGGTTTATCAAACAGCCGAGGATTC. V gene TRBV6-6 combines with J gene TRBJ1-2; D gene ambiguous. The CDR3 has 13 amino acids. Looked up from germline, CDR1 is MNHNY and CDR2 is SVGAGI (reference sequence).

Of note for this clone: Other DNA sequences in this specimen translate into the identical CDR3. V usage is TRBV11-3 and J usage is TRBJ2-2; the D gene is possibly TRBD1 (5 bases). Germline values: CDR1 SGHNT, CDR2 YENEEA. The CDR3 covers 14 residues. Trimming took off 4 bases at V and 6 bases at J, with 12 bases between the two ends. The CDR3 DNA sequence: TGTGCCAGCAGCTCAGGTCAGGGCGCCGGGGAGCTGTTTTTT. Translation: CASSSGQGAGELFF.

This clone has a handful of counts. The gene calls are TRBV6-6 and TRBJ2-3; D is uncertain. Trimming took off 2 bases at V and 2 bases at J, with 8 bases between the two ends. Germline V gives CDR1 MNHNY, CDR2 SVGAGI (reference sequence). The CDR3 runs 14 residues. The CDR3 bases are TGTGCCAGCAGTTACGCGGTGAACACAGATACGCAGTATTTT. Its protein is CASSYAVNTDTQYF.

This clone came up a few times. The genes are TRBV6-5 and TRBJ1-3; TRBD1 might be the D (5 bases). V lost 7 bases to trimming and J lost 4 bases, with 14 bases between them. The CDR3 runs to 14 residues. Germline V CDR1 and CDR2: MNHEY, SVGAGI. The CDR3, as DNA: TGTGCCAGCACCGGCGGGACTTTGGGAAACACCATATATTTT. Protein sequence: CASTGGTLGNTIYF.

This clone was found a few times. The rearrangement uses TRBV5-7 and TRBJ1-2; 7 nucleotides agree with TRBD1. TRBV5-7 is labeled an ORF, and its function is uncertain. The CDR3 runs to 14 residues. V lost 5 bases, J lost 2 bases, and 6 bases stayed unmatched. The CDR3 loop is CASRPDRINYGYTF. CDR3 nucleotide sequence: TGTGCCAGCAGACCGGACAGGATCAACTATGGCTACACCTTC.

V is TRBV6-5 and J is TRBJ2-7; D tentatively fits TRBD1 or TRBD2 (7 bases each). Germline lookup yields CDR1 MNHEY and CDR2 SVGAGI. V lost 5 bases, J lost 3 bases, and 17 bases lay in between. The CDR3 contains 15 residues. The CDR3 DNA reads TGTGCCAGCAGTAACACAGGGGAGGGGGACTACGAGCAGTACTTC. This encodes CASSNTGEGDYEQYF.

The chain combines TRBV7-8 with TRBJ1-4; D unresolved. CDR3 size: 13 residues. Germline values: CDR1 SGHVS, CDR2 FQNEAQ. V lost 5 bases, J lost 8 bases, and 12 bases lay in between. The chain's CDR3 is CASSNSRNEKLFF. The CDR3 bases are TGTGCCAGCAGCAATAGCCGGAACGAAAAACTGTTTTTT.

J is TRBJ2-7 and V is TRBV10-3; 7 nucleotides agree with TRBD1. The junction had 5 bases not matched to a gene; V was cut back by 6 bases and J by 3 bases. The CDR3 sequence is 13 residues long. Germline loops: CDR1 ENHRY, CDR2 SYGVKD. The CDR3 DNA is TGTGCCATCAGGACCGGACAGGACTACGAGCAGTACTTC. As protein: CAIRTGQDYEQYF.

The chain couples TRBV29-1 to TRBJ2-3; D is possibly TRBD2 (6 bases). V was shortened by 2 bases and J by 5 bases, with 11 bases between the two germline ends. Germline V gene lookup returns CDR1 SQVTM and CDR2 ANQGSEA. The CDR3 is made up of 13 amino acids. The chain's CDR3 is CSVEREKGDTQYF. CDR3 in DNA: TGCAGCGTTGAACGGGAGAAGGGAGATACGCAGTATTTT.

This clone was detected a few times. This rearrangement joins TRBV27 to TRBJ2-5, with D uncertain. The CDR3 extends over 13 amino acids. Trimming stripped 5 bases from V and 5 bases from J, with 12 bases between. Germline V gives CDR1 MNHEY, CDR2 SMNVEV (reference sequence). CDR3 in DNA: TGTGCCAGCAGTCTGAACCTGGGGGAGACCCAGTACTTC. Translated, it gives CASSLNLGETQYF.

This clone was observed a few times. The genes are TRBV25-1 and TRBJ2-7, with 7 positions matching TRBD1. Germline values: CDR1 MGHDK, CDR2 SYGVNS. The CDR3 totals 11 residues. V was pared by 6 bases and J by 5 bases, with 1 base of the junction left unmatched. The CDR3 is CASRGQNEQYF. The CDR3 coding sequence is TGTGCCAGCAGGGGACAGAACGAGCAGTACTTC.

DNA for the CDR3: TGTGCCAGCAGCTTAGCGGGGGCGTCCTACGAGCAGTACTTC. Its translation is CASSLAGASYEQYF. This sequence joins TRBV11-3 and TRBJ2-5, with D perhaps given as TRBD1 or TRBD2 (6 bases each). TRBJ2-7 explains the end of the DNA better; the J call may be wrong. The CDR3 consists of 14 residues. Germline V lookup: CDR1 SGHNT, CDR2 YENEEA.

This clone was counted between two and nine times. The chain links TRBV19 to TRBJ1-1; no definite D call. Trimming took off 3 bases at V and 7 bases at J, with 12 bases between the two ends. Germline assignment: CDR1 LNHDA and CDR2 SQIVND (reference sequence). The CDR3 covers 13 residues. The CDR3 coding sequence is TGTGCCAGTAGTATGGACCCTGAGAGTGAAGCTTTCTTT. This gives the protein CASSMDPESEAFF.

This clone occurred a few times. The chain joins TRBV5-1 to TRBJ1-2; possibly TRBD1 for D (5 bases). The CDR3 length is 14 residues. Germline CDR1 reads SGHRS; CDR2 reads YFSETQ. The V end lost 1 base, the J end lost 4 bases, and 11 bases lay between the germline ends. The DNA of the CDR3 is TGCGCCAGCAGCTTGACAGGATCCACCTATGGCTACACCTTC. It encodes CASSLTGSTYGYTF.

This clone appeared a few times. The CDR3 loop is CASSIRGQDGTSGPQFF. The CDR3 region has the DNA TGTGCCAGTAGTATAAGGGGACAGGACGGGACTAGCGGCCCGCAGTTCTTC. The chain employs TRBV19 and TRBJ2-1, with 11 bases aligning to TRBD2. V was pared by 2 bases and J by 12 bases, with 15 bases of the junction left unmatched. Germline CDR1 reads LNHDA; CDR2 reads SQIVND (reference sequence). The CDR3 is made up of 17 amino acids.

This clone was observed a few times. The gene calls are TRBV6-1 and TRBJ2-3; TRBD1 agrees at 8 bases. The ends lost 6 bases at V and 2 bases at J; junction bases unmatched: 1. This CDR3 region has 13 residues. From germline, CDR1 is MNHNS and CDR2 SASEGT. CDR3 residues: CASRTGDTDTQYF. The CDR3 nucleotides are TGTGCCAGCAGGACAGGGGACACAGATACGCAGTATTTT.

This clone was counted many times. The chain joins TRBV7-9 to TRBJ2-1, with 8 positions matching TRBD2. V shed 2 bases and J 11 bases; nucleotides not matched to a gene: 5. CDR1 and CDR2 from the germline V gene are SEHNR and FQNEAQ (reference sequence). CDR3 length: 13 residues. Here the CDR3 reads CASSLSGLEKQFF. The CDR3 region has the DNA TGTGCCAGCAGCTTATCGGGACTAGAGAAGCAGTTCTTC.

There are a few counts of this clone. The chain combines TRBV7-9 with TRBJ2-3; D might be TRBD1 or TRBD2, each matching 5 bases. Trimming removed 5 bases at V and 6 bases at J, with 15 bases between. Germline values: CDR1 SEHNR, CDR2 FQNEAQ (reference sequence). The CDR3 totals 14 residues. For the CDR3, the DNA is TGTGCCAGCAGCCCTGACAGTGGGAGCGATACGCAGTATTTT. Translation: CASSPDSGSDTQYF.

The chain joins TRBV27 to TRBJ2-2, with 7 bases aligning to TRBD2. Germline values: CDR1 MNHEY, CDR2 SMNVEV (reference sequence). V gave up 5 bases and J gave up 6 bases; unmatched junction bases: 12. The CDR3 has 16 amino acids. The CDR3 sequence: CASSESSASGAGELFF. The CDR3 bases are TGTGCCAGCAGTGAAAGTAGCGCTAGCGGAGCCGGGGAGCTGTTTTTT.

This clone was observed a handful of times. This chain connects TRBV11-2 to TRBJ1-5; D ambiguous. Germline V gives CDR1 SGHAT, CDR2 FQNNGV. The CDR3 runs 12 residues. V was trimmed by 0 bases and J by 8 bases, leaving 5 bases between them. The chain's CDR3 is CASSLDWEPQHF. The DNA for the CDR3 is TGTGCCAGCAGCTTAGATTGGGAGCCCCAGCATTTT.

This clone was observed a handful of times. The genes are TRBV7-2 and TRBJ1-5, with D unresolved. The V gene lost 4 bases and the J gene lost 2 bases, with 9 bases spanning the gap. CDR1 is SGHTA and CDR2 is FQGNSA in the germline V gene. The CDR3 totals 14 residues. Here the CDR3 DNA reads TGTGCCAGCAGCTACCCATGGGGCAATCAGCCCCAGCATTTT. Translating it yields CASSYPWGNQPQHF.

This clone was seen more than once but under ten times. This chain links TRBV7-9 with TRBJ1-2; tentative D call: TRBD1 (5 bases). This CDR3 is built from 16 residues. Germline CDR1 and CDR2: SEHNR and FQNEAQ (reference sequence). V lost 1 base to trimming and J lost 6 bases, with 18 bases between them. The CDR3, as DNA: TGTGCCAGCAGCTTAGTTTGGGGCAAGGATGGGGATGGCTACACCTTC. Protein product: CASSLVWGKDGDGYTF.